These T cell receptor beta chains were read from a single sample in a study of technical replicates of blood from a few donors. TCRdb's table, derived via immunoSEQ multiplex PCR, lists solely in-frame clones and lacks some. The sample includes 55,000 to 80,000 clones, 92% of them seen just once. Sequencing was carried out using T cells isolated from PBMCs. The receptors derive from a human donor in good health. CDR3s include the opening cysteine and the closing phenylalanine or tryptophan. Fields, in order: D gene, V gene, J gene, clone size, CDR3 DNA, CDR3 protein. The D gene is left open where the match is weak. Rows may omit the clone size; those that give it use once, few, many or a size class.

-	TRBV6-1	TRBJ1-4	-	TGTGCCAGCAGTGACTCTACAGGGATCGGTGAAAAACTGTTTTTT	CASSDSTGIGEKLFF
-	TRBV19	TRBJ2-5	once	TGTGCCAGTAGTGCGGGGCAAGAGACCCAGTACTTC	CASSAGQETQYF
-	TRBV6-5	TRBJ1-4	-	TGTGCCAGCTCGGGGGGCGGAAAACTGTTTTTT	CASSGGGKLFF
TRBD2	TRBV30	TRBJ2-2	-	TGTGCCTGGAGTGCGAGTAGCGGGAGGTACACCGGGGAGCTGTTTTTT	CAWSASSGRYTGELFF
TRBD2	TRBV13	TRBJ2-1	-	TGTGCCAGCAGCTCCCGCGCTAGCGGGTACAATGAGCAGTTCTTC	CASSSRASGYNEQFF
TRBD2	TRBV28	TRBJ2-3	-	TGTGCCAGCAGTAGAGGACTAGCGGGGACCTTCACAGATACGCAGTATTTT	CASSRGLAGTFTDTQYF
TRBD1	TRBV28	TRBJ2-7	-	TGTGCCACCCTCATCCGGGACAGCTCCTACGAGCAGTACTTC	CATLIRDSSYEQYF
TRBD1	TRBV9	TRBJ1-1	-	TGTGCCAGCAGCGTAGATACAGGGGCGAACACTGAAGCTTTCTTT	CASSVDTGANTEAFF
-	TRBV2	TRBJ2-7	-	TGTGCCAGCAGTGACCCCCTTGAGTACGAGCAGTACTTC	CASSDPLEYEQYF
TRBD1	TRBV19	TRBJ2-7	-	TGTGCCAGTAGTTCACAGGGGGCGAGCAACGAGCAGTACTTC	CASSSQGASNEQYF
-	TRBV7-2	TRBJ1-5	-	TGTGCCAGCAGCTCCCCAGGGGCGAGGAATCAGCCCCAGCATTTT	CASSSPGARNQPQHF
-	TRBV6-5	TRBJ2-3	once	TGTGCCAGCAGTTACCCCCGCGGACATCATACGCAGTATTTT	CASSYPRGHHTQYF
TRBD1	TRBV27	TRBJ2-5	-	TGTGCCAGCAGTTTAGGACAGGGGGAGACCCAGTACTTC	CASSLGQGETQYF
TRBD1	TRBV28	TRBJ2-7	-	TGTGCCAGCAGTCCCCCGGACAGGGACTTCTACGAGCAGTACTTC	CASSPPDRDFYEQYF
TRBD2	TRBV27	TRBJ2-7	-	TGTGCCAGCAAAAAAGGGCTAGCGGCCTACGAGCAGTACTTC	CASKKGLAAYEQYF
-	TRBV4-3	TRBJ1-2	-	TGCGCCAGCAGCCTAACGGGTTTCGATGGCTACACCTTC	CASSLTGFDGYTF
-	TRBV9	TRBJ2-3	-	TGTGCCAGCAGCGTTCAGAACACAGATACGCAGTATTTT	CASSVQNTDTQYF
TRBD2	TRBV19	TRBJ2-1	-	TGTGCCAGTTCCCGGGGAGCGGGAGGGTCCTACAATGAGCAGTTCTTC	CASSRGAGGSYNEQFF
TRBD2	TRBV18	TRBJ2-1	-	TGTGCCAGCTCAAACAATCCTAGCGGGAGATACAATGAGCAGTTCTTC	CASSNNPSGRYNEQFF
-	TRBV28	TRBJ1-2	-	TGTGCCAGCAGTTTAGGCAGGGCACCTAACAGCTACACCTTC	CASSLGRAPNSYTF
-	TRBV6-5	TRBJ2-3	-	TGTGCCAGCCCTAAGCCCTTAGCGGGCACAGATACGCAGTATTTT	CASPKPLAGTDTQYF
TRBD2	TRBV19	TRBJ2-1	-	TGTGCCAGTAGTCCGAGACTAGCGGGAGGGTCCTACAATGAGCAGTTCTTC	CASSPRLAGGSYNEQFF
TRBD2	TRBV30	TRBJ2-3	-	TGTGCCTGCCGACTAGCGGGAGAAGAAGATACGCAGTATTTT	CACRLAGEEDTQYF
-	TRBV30	TRBJ2-1	-	TGTGCCTGGAGTTTGACCCACGCGGGTGAGCAGTTCTTC	CAWSLTHAGEQFF
-	TRBV6-1	TRBJ2-7	-	TGTGCCAGCAGTGTGTCAGTATACGAGCAGTACTTC	CASSVSVYEQYF
TRBD1	TRBV27	TRBJ2-1	-	TGTGCCAGCAGTTTAAAAGGAGGACAGGGGGCGATTTGGGCCTCCTACAATGAGCAGTTCTTC	CASSLKGGQGAIWASYNEQFF
-	TRBV10-1	TRBJ2-5	-	TGCGCCAGCAGTGGGTCGGGGCTTGAGACCCAGTACTTC	CASSGSGLETQYF
-	TRBV7-2	TRBJ2-3	-	TGTGCCAGCAGCATCGGACGCGGGCCCCCAGATACGCAGTATTTT	CASSIGRGPPDTQYF
TRBD2	TRBV10-2	TRBJ2-7	-	TGCGCCAGCAGTGAGTCCCTCGGGAGGAGCGAGCAGTACTTC	CASSESLGRSEQYF
-	TRBV7-9	TRBJ1-2	-	TGTGCCAGCAGCTTAGCTGAAGCGGGAGACATCTATGGCTACACCTTC	CASSLAEAGDIYGYTF
-	TRBV27	TRBJ2-1	-	TGTGCCAGCGCGAACCTATACTTCAATGAGCAGTTCTTC	CASANLYFNEQFF
-	TRBV19	TRBJ1-1	-	TGTGCCAGTAGTATAGTCGGGGGATGGGCTGAAGCTTTCTTT	CASSIVGGWAEAFF
-	TRBV7-9	TRBJ2-3	-	TGTGCCAGCAGCTTTTTAAAGAGGGATAAATACACAGATACGCAGTATTTT	CASSFLKRDKYTDTQYF
-	TRBV19	TRBJ1-1	-	TGTGCCAGTAGTATAGCCTCGGTGATGAACACTGAAGCTTTCTTT	CASSIASVMNTEAFF
TRBD1	TRBV19	TRBJ1-3	-	TGTGCCAGTAGCCCCAGGGGGTCCTCCGGAAACACCATATATTTT	CASSPRGSSGNTIYF